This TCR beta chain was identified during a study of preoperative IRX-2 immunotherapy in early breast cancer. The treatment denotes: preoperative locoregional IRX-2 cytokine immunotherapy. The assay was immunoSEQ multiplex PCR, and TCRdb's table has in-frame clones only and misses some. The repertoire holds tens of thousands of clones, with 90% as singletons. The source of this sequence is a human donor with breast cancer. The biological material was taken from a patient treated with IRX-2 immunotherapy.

CDR3 bases: TGTGCCAGTAGTCCTCGACTAGCTGGTTCGACTAACAATGAGCAGTTCTTC. Translation gives CASSPRLAGSTNNEQFF. This sequence joins TRBV19 and TRBJ2-1; 7 bases are shared with TRBD2. CDR3 size: 17 residues. V gave up 5 bases and J gave up 5 bases; unmatched junction bases: 15. Germline V gives CDR1 LNHDA, CDR2 SQIVND (reference sequence).